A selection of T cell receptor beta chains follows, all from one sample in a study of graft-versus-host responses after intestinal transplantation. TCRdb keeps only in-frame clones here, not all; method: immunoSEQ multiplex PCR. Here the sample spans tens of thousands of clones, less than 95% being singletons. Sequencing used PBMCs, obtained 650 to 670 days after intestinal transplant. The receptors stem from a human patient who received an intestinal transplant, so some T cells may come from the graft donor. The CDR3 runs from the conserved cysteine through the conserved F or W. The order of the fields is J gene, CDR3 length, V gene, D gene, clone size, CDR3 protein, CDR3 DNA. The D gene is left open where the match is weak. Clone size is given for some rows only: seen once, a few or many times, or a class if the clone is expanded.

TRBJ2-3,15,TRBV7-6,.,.,CASSLTGHHTDTQYF,TGTGCCAGCAGCTTAACAGGGCACCACACAGATACGCAGTATTTT
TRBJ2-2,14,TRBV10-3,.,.,CATGTGQRSGELFF,TGTGCCACCGGCACCGGCCAAAGATCCGGGGAGCTGTTTTTT
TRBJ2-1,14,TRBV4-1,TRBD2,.,CASSRKRGRDEQFF,TGCGCCAGCAGCCGTAAACGGGGGAGGGATGAGCAGTTCTTC
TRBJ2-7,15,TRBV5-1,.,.,CASSLTGQRTGEQYF,TGCGCCAGCAGCTTAACCGGACAGCGGACGGGGGAGCAGTACTTC
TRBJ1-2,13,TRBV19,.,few,CASSSSPVYGYTF,TGTGCCAGTAGCTCCTCGCCTGTCTATGGCTACACCTTC
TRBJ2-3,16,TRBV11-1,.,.,CASSREDSPVRDTQYF,TGTGCCAGCAGCCGGGAAGATAGCCCCGTTAGGGATACGCAGTATTTT
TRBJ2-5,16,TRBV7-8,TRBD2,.,CASSLDRAGGQETQYF,TGTGCCAGCAGCTTAGATCGAGCGGGGGGCCAAGAGACCCAGTACTTC
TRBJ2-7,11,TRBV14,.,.,CASSQYYEQYF,TGTGCCAGCAGCCAATACTACGAGCAGTACTTC
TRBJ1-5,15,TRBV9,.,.,CASSVDQYQNQPQHF,TGTGCCAGCAGCGTAGATCAGTATCAAAATCAGCCCCAGCATTTT
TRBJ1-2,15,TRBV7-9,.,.,CASSLESGVGYGYTF,TGTGCCAGCAGCTTGGAGTCTGGAGTAGGCTATGGCTACACCTTC
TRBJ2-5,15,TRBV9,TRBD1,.,CASSVNRGQGETQYF,TGTGCCAGCAGCGTAAACAGGGGGCAGGGAGAGACCCAGTACTTC
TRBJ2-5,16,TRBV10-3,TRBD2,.,CATGKGSGKNQETQYF,TGTGCCACCGGGAAAGGTAGCGGGAAAAACCAAGAGACCCAGTACTTC
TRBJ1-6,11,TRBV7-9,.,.,CASSLHSPLHF,TGTGCCAGCAGCTTACATTCACCCCTCCACTTT
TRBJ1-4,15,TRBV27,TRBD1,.,CASSPGDRANEKLFF,TGTGCCAGCAGTCCGGGGGACAGGGCTAATGAAAAACTGTTTTTT
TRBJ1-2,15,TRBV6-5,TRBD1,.,CASSSTGGFYYGYTF,TGTGCCAGCAGTTCGACAGGGGGATTTTACTATGGCTACACCTTC
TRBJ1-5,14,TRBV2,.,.,CASSVQGAGQPQHF,TGTGCCAGCAGTGTCCAAGGGGCCGGTCAGCCCCAGCATTTT
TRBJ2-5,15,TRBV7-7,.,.,CASSLGSGFQETQYF,TGTGCCAGCAGCTTAGGGTCTGGCTTCCAAGAGACCCAGTACTTC
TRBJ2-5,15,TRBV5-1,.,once,CASSLEGVGIETQYF,TGCGCCAGCAGCTTGGAGGGAGTAGGGATAGAGACCCAGTACTTC
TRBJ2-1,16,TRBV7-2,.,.,CASSLAGGPYLNEQFF,TGTGCCAGCAGCTTAGCGGGGGGGCCATATCTCAATGAGCAGTTCTTC
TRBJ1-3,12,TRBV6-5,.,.,CASRYSGNTIYF,TGTGCCAGCCGGTATTCTGGAAACACCATATATTTT
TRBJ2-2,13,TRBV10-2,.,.,CASSEFLRGELFF,TGCGCCAGCAGTGAGTTCCTTCGGGGGGAGCTGTTTTTT
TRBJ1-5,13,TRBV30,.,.,CAWSRGTNQPQHF,TGTGCCTGGAGCCGTGGAACGAATCAGCCCCAGCATTTT
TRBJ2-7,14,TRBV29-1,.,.,CSVGIWGFFYEQYF,TGCAGCGTTGGGATATGGGGGTTTTTCTACGAGCAGTACTTC
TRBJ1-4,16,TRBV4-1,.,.,CASSQAGGVLQEKLFF,TGCGCCAGCAGCCAAGCCGGAGGGGTTTTACAAGAAAAACTGTTTTTT
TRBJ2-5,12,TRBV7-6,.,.,CASSPIEETQYF,TGTGCCAGCAGCCCGATCGAAGAGACCCAGTACTTC
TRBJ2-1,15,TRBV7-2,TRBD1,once,CASSSARDRRDEQFF,TGTGCCAGCAGCTCGGCGAGGGACAGGAGGGATGAGCAGTTCTTC
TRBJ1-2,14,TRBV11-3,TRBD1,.,CASSSGQAPYGYTF,TGTGCCAGCAGCTCGGGACAGGCCCCCTATGGCTACACCTTC
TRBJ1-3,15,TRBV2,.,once,CASSMRGSSGNTIYF,TGTGCCAGTAGTATGCGGGGGTCCTCTGGAAACACCATATATTTT
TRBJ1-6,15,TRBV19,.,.,CASSPGSSYNSPLHF,TGTGCCAGTAGTCCAGGGAGCTCCTATAATTCACCCCTCCACTTT
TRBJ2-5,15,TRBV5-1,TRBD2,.,CASSVLAGLSETQYF,TGCGCCAGCAGCGTCCTAGCGGGGCTTTCGGAGACCCAGTACTTC
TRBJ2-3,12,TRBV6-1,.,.,CASSEATVTQYF,TGTGCCAGCAGTGAAGCGACGGTTACGCAGTATTTT
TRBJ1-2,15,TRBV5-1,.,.,CASSLGQVGIYGYTF,TGCGCCAGCAGCTTGGGCCAGGTTGGAATCTATGGCTACACCTTC
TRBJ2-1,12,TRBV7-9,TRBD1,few,CASSFGQGERFF,TGTGCCAGCAGCTTCGGACAGGGAGAGCGGTTCTTC
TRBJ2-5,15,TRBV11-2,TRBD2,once,CASSLDHGGGETQYF,TGTGCCAGCAGCTTAGATCACGGGGGAGGGGAGACCCAGTACTTC
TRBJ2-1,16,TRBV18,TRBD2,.,CASSRSGGSSYNEQFF,TGTGCCAGCTCGCGTAGCGGGGGGTCCTCCTACAATGAGCAGTTCTTC
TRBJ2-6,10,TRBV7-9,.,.,CASSFYVLTF,TGTGCCAGCAGCTTTTACGTCCTGACTTTC
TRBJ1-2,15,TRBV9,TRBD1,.,CASSVAFGGGGGYTF,TGTGCCAGCAGCGTAGCGTTTGGAGGGGGCGGAGGCTACACCTTC
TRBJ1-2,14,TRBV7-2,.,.,CASSLAGTNYGYTF,TGTGCCAGCAGCTTAGCAGGGACAAACTATGGCTACACCTTC
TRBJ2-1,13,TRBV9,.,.,CASSQGHYNEQFF,TGTGCCAGCAGCCAAGGACATTACAATGAGCAGTTCTTC
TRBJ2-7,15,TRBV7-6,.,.,CASSLGDPKTYEQYF,TGTGCCAGCAGCTTAGGGGACCCGAAGACCTACGAGCAGTACTTC
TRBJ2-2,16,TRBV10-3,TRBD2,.,CAISPERGANTGELFF,TGTGCCATCAGTCCCGAGCGGGGGGCGAACACCGGGGAGCTGTTTTTT
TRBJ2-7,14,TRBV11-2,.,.,CASSLELPSYEQYF,TGTGCCAGCAGCTTAGAACTCCCCTCCTACGAGCAGTACTTC
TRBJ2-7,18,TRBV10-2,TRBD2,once,CASSELDYQAGDAYEQYF,TGCGCCAGCAGTGAGCTGGACTACCAAGCGGGGGATGCCTACGAGCAGTACTTC
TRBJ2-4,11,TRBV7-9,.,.,CASSPDGIQYF,TGTGCCAGCAGCCCGGACGGCATTCAGTACTTC
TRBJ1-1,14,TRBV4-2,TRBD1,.,CASSHPTGGSEAFF,TGTGCCAGCAGCCACCCTACAGGGGGATCTGAAGCTTTCTTT
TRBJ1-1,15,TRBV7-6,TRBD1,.,CASSSAQGAVAEAFF,TGTGCCAGCAGCTCGGCTCAGGGGGCAGTGGCTGAAGCTTTCTTT
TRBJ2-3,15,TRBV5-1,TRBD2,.,CASSSLAGGPDTQYF,TGCGCCAGCAGCTCGCTAGCGGGGGGGCCCGATACGCAGTATTTT
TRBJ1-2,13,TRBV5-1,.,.,CASSRDTSYGYTF,TGCGCCAGCAGCAGGGACACCAGCTATGGCTACACCTTC
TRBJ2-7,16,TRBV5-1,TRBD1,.,CASSFATGQGIYEQYF,TGCGCCAGCAGCTTCGCCACTGGACAGGGTATTTACGAGCAGTACTTC
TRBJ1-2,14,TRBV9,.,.,CASSVGGGPYGYTF,TGTGCCAGCAGCGTTGGTGGGGGGCCCTATGGCTACACCTTC
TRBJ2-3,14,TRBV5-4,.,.,CASSLANSADTQYF,TGTGCCAGCAGCTTGGCCAACTCCGCAGATACGCAGTATTTT
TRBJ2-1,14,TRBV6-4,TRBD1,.,CASSDSTGGAEQFF,TGTGCCAGCAGTGACTCGACAGGGGGCGCTGAGCAGTTCTTC
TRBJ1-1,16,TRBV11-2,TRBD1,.,CASSLRPGQGNTEAFF,TGTGCCAGCAGCCTACGACCCGGACAGGGGAACACTGAAGCTTTCTTT
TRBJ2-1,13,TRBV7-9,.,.,CASPRPRTNEQFF,TGTGCCAGCCCTAGACCGCGGACTAATGAGCAGTTCTTC